This is a list of T cell receptor beta chains from one sample in a study of post-analysis software for immune sequencing data. MiXCR, run by TCRdb on the PCR reads, gives a single entry per CDR3 protein. The top ten clones hold 4.9% of a sample with 750,000 to 950,000 distinct CDR3 sequences, approximately 44% of them seen once. The material sequenced was blood. Every receptor here comes from a girl aged 10 to 17 with multiple sclerosis. Each CDR3 is given with its conserved first and last residue. The order of the fields is D gene, V gene, J gene, CDR3 protein. The D gene is left open where the match is weak.

TRBD2	TRBV24-1	TRBJ2-1	CATSDFGTSGREVQFF
TRBD1	TRBV24-1	TRBJ2-3	CATMTTGDETDTQYF
-	TRBV12-3/TRBV12-4	TRBJ1-2	CASSVKVSYGYTF
-	TRBV7-3	TRBJ2-7	CASSLAQGPYEQYF
TRBD1	TRBV6-1	TRBJ2-5	CASRDRGGNEQYF
-	TRBV7-2	TRBJ2-7	CASSFGLNSYEQYF
-	TRBV6-2/TRBV6-3	TRBJ2-7	CASSPLPPQDSPYEQYF
-	TRBV6-1	TRBJ2-5	CASSEQARNKQYF
-	TRBV25-1	TRBJ2-4	CASSPAKNIQYF
-	TRBV7-9	TRBJ2-7	CASSTRDASYEQYF
TRBD1	TRBV12-3/TRBV12-4	TRBJ2-7	CASSLGTGALYEQYF
-	TRBV7-2	TRBJ1-2	CASSLVGTAANYGYTF
TRBD1	TRBV29-1	TRBJ1-1	CSASRQGEAFF
-	TRBV20-1	TRBJ2-3	CSASRAEDTQYF
-	TRBV7-3	TRBJ1-1	CASSLKAIGVGGRGTEAFF
-	TRBV29-1	-	CSVEDRVYEQYF
TRBD2	TRBV24-1	TRBJ2-3	CATRNRPSGGSTDTQYF
-	TRBV7-9	TRBJ1-1	CASTKDDTEAFF
TRBD1	TRBV7-9	TRBJ2-7	CASSPGQGDTYEQYF
-	TRBV4-2	TRBJ2-5	CASSQGGPSSRIETQYF
TRBD1	TRBV7-2	TRBJ2-1	CASRLRQGSYNEQFF
-	TRBV7-9	TRBJ1-1	CASSPKARNTEAFF
-	TRBV4-1	TRBJ2-7	CASSQVVQPSSYEQYF
TRBD1	TRBV10-3	TRBJ1-5	CAISDGTGDPQHF
TRBD1	TRBV7-2	TRBJ1-1	CASSLGPIGQGGTEAFF
TRBD2	TRBV12-3/TRBV12-4	TRBJ2-3	CASSIRTSQTDTQYF
TRBD2	TRBV9	TRBJ2-3	CASSVAAGESTDTQYF
-	TRBV12-3/TRBV12-4	TRBJ1-1	CASSLMGSNTEAFF
-	TRBV7-9	TRBJ1-1	CASSQGVQGRAFF
-	TRBV20-1	TRBJ2-3	CSARKAPLSDTQYF
-	TRBV5-1	TRBJ2-5	CASSLRGVRVASFQETQYF
TRBD1	TRBV7-2	TRBJ1-2	CASSLGPTGLGGYTF
-	TRBV7-9	TRBJ1-2	CASSLDPRGYTF
-	TRBV29-1	TRBJ2-7	CSVEGDGYEQYF
-	TRBV30	TRBJ1-1	CAWRPSTEAFF
TRBD1	TRBV20-1	TRBJ1-6	CSAKTGDVTSPLHF
TRBD2	TRBV9	TRBJ2-1	CASSSSGGVHNEQFF
TRBD1	TRBV29-1	TRBJ2-5	CSGTGQVQETQYF
-	TRBV20-1	TRBJ2-1	CSARPPNIREQFF
-	TRBV6-5	TRBJ2-3	CASSVAVSTDTQYF
TRBD1	TRBV12-3/TRBV12-4	TRBJ2-3	CASSLTGHTDTQYF
TRBD1	TRBV12-3/TRBV12-4	TRBJ2-1	CASSGLRGLIINEQFF
TRBD1	TRBV9	TRBJ2-3	CASSPRTGGDTDTQYF
TRBD1	TRBV12-3/TRBV12-4	TRBJ2-7	CASSLAVTGEYEQYF